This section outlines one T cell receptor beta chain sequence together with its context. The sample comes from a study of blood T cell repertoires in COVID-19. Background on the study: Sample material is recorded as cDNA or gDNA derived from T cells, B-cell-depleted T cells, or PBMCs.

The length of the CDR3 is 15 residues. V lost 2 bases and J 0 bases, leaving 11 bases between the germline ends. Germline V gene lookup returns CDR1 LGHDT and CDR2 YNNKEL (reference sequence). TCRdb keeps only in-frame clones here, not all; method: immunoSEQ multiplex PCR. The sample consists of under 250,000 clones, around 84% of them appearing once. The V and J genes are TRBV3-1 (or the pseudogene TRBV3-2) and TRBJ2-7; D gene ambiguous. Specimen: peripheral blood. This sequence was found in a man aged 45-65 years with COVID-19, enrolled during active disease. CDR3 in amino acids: CASSQQDTHSYEQYF. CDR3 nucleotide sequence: TGTGCCAGCAGCCAACAAGACACACACTCCTACGAGCAGTACTTC.